Included here is one T cell receptor beta chain sequence, with context. Its specificity is unknown. Amplified regions were TCR beta CDR3 sequences from RNA transcripts. The HTBI primer set was used in a first-round RT-PCR of the TCR CDR3. TCRdb itself ran the multiplex PCR reads through MiXCR, one entry per CDR3 protein. The profile shows hundreds of thousands of distinct CDR3 sequences, about 19% of them singletons. This CDR3 has 10 residues. V was cut by 3 bases and J by 4 bases, with 3 bases left in between. From germline, CDR1 is DFQATT and CDR2 SNEGSKA (reference sequence). Blood was drawn at first hyperthyroidism diagnosis, before any ophthalmopathy symptoms. More than 9.5 ml fresh peripheral blood yielded the PBMCs. The data were obtained in a study of T cells in Graves' hyperthyroidism and ophthalmopathy. Findings and caveats of the study: Stable hyperthyroidism was separated from ophthalmopathy by a model based on 13 V-J features. In the blood, most expanded thyroid clonotypes above 0.001 appeared as well.

The receptor was derived from a woman aged 50 to 65 with Graves' hyperthyroidism that later progressed to Graves' ophthalmopathy. V usage is TRBV20-1 and J usage is TRBJ1-2; unclear D gene. The sequenced sample consisted of blood. CDR3 DNA: TGCAGTGCTAGCCCCTATGGCTACACCTTC. Protein sequence: CSASPYGYTF.